One sample yielded the 5 T cell receptor beta chains listed below, sequenced in a study of cytomegalovirus exposure and HLA in healthy donors. The PCR made use of 60 Vbeta and 13 Jbeta primers. Clones were sequenced by immunoSEQ multiplex PCR, and TCRdb holds only the in-frame ones, with some missing. The sample contains about 150,000 clones, around 75% of which appear only once. Sequenced: PBMCs. The origin of the receptors is a woman aged 18 to 35 in good health and CMV-seronegative.

This clone was recorded only once. This chain connects TRBV7-2 to TRBJ1-5, with 7 bases lining up with TRBD1. CDR3 length equals 14 residues. V was pared by 4 bases and J by 3 bases, with 3 bases of the junction left unmatched. CDR1 and CDR2 from the germline V gene are SGHTA and FQGNSA. In DNA, the CDR3 is TGTGCCAGCAGCTCGACAGGGTTCAATCAGCCCCAGCATTTT. This encodes CASSSTGFNQPQHF.

This chain connects TRBV2 to TRBJ1-5; 7 nucleotides match TRBD1. Germline CDR1 SNHLY, CDR2 FYNNEI. The junction had 2 bases not matched to a gene; V was cut back by 6 bases and J by 3 bases. The CDR3 loop spans 13 amino acids. The CDR3 here is CASRTGYNQPQHF. CDR3 in DNA: TGTGCCAGCAGGACAGGGTACAATCAGCCCCAGCATTTT.

V and J are TRBV5-1 and TRBJ2-3; 7 nucleotides line up with TRBD2. Germline loops: CDR1 SGHRS, CDR2 YFSETQ. The CDR3 is made up of 14 amino acids. V shed 3 bases, J shed 3 bases, and the junction held 4 bases outside the gene matches. CDR3 DNA sequence: TGCGCCAGCAGCTCCGGGACTATTACAGATACGCAGTATTTT. Encoded protein: CASSSGTITDTQYF.

This chain connects TRBV7-2 to TRBJ2-3, with 8 bases aligning to TRBD1. Germline CDR1 reads SGHTA; CDR2 reads FQGNSA. This CDR3 is built from 14 residues. The ends lost 3 bases at V and 8 bases at J; junction bases unmatched: 7. The CDR3 region has the DNA TGTGCCAGCAGCTTGTCCCGGGACAGGAGTACGCAGTATTTT. It is translated as CASSLSRDRSTQYF.

This clone was seen only a few times. The chain has TRBV9 and TRBJ1-5; D not resolved. CDR1 and CDR2 from the germline V gene are SGDLS and YYNGEE. This CDR3 has 15 residues. V lost 5 bases and J lost 4, with 16 bases in between. CDR3 loop: CASSLESIPNQPQHF. The DNA of the CDR3 is TGTGCCAGCAGTCTGGAGTCCATCCCTAATCAGCCCCAGCATTTT. The whole variable domain, remainder taken from reference TRBV9 and TRBJ1-5, is DSGVTQTPKHLITATGQRVTLRCSPRSGDLSVYWYQQSLDQGLQFLIQYYNGEERAKGNILERFSAQQFPDLHSELNLSSLELGDSALYFCASSLESIPNQPQHFGDGTRLSIL.